This TCR beta chain was obtained from a study of T cells in Graves' hyperthyroidism and ophthalmopathy. As for the study in general: Blood was drawn when the patient was first diagnosed and still untreated.

Many counts were recorded for this clonotype. Its antigen remains unknown. The CDR3 is 15 amino acids. The V end lost 5 bases, the J end lost 0 bases, and 17 bases lay between the germline ends. The germline V gene has CDR1 DFQATT and CDR2 SNEGSKA (reference sequence). The source material, RNA transcripts, was used to amplify TCR beta CDR3 regions. A set of HTBI primers served as the primers for a first-round RT-PCR of the TCR CDR3. TCRdb used MiXCR to reprocess the multiplex PCR reads, holding one entry per CDR3 protein. There are over 500,000 distinct CDR3 sequences in the sample; 12% to 15% occur only once, and around 14% lies in the top ten. It was 8 to 10 ml of fresh peripheral blood that supplied the PBMCs. General study results and limits: With a median lead of approximately 6.4 months before onset, the model predicted ophthalmopathy.

The sequence derives from a woman between 35 and 50 years old with Graves' hyperthyroidism. This sequence joins TRBV20-1 and TRBJ2-7; D possibly uses TRBD1 or TRBD2 (6 bases each). The sample was blood. The chain's CDR3 is CSAATPEGGSYEQYF. The CDR3 nucleotides read TGCAGTGCTGCAACTCCGGAGGGGGGCTCCTACGAGCAGTACTTC.